The entry below describes one T cell receptor (beta chain). Its antigen is still unknown. CDR3 length: 16 residues. The germline V and J ends were trimmed by 11 bases and 1 base, with 18 bases remaining between them. The germline V gene encodes CDR1 MGHRA and CDR2 YSYEKL. This entry is derived from a study of cytomegalovirus exposure and HLA in healthy donors. Study-wide background: A previous analysis identified around 120 million unique TCR beta sequences derived from some 200 million T cells. Study-level points and caveats: Fewer N-insertions than the roughly 600-donor mean were reportedly shown by an Asian-associated ancestry cluster in a later analysis. The productive fraction for most TCR beta V segments was about 87% or about 30% in an earlier analysis.

The PCR made use of 60 Vbeta and 13 Jbeta primers. Data came from immunoSEQ multiplex PCR; TCRdb stores just in-frame clones and leaves some out. The sample shows 100,000 to 150,000 clones, 75% to 85% of them seen only once. When sampled, the donors appeared nominally healthy, though they likely had unrecorded immune exposures. This TCR came from a male donor in good health and CMV-seronegative. The sample comprised PBMCs. This chain connects TRBV4-1 to TRBJ2-6; no definite D call. Written as DNA, the CDR3 is TGCGCCGCTGCCAAAGTCCCACATTCTGGGGCCAACGTCCTGACTTTC. Translating gives CAAAKVPHSGANVLTF.